This T cell receptor (beta chain) was identified during a study of Graves' ophthalmopathy and Graves' hyperthyroidism (dated by TCRdb to the late 2010s). About the investigation overall: Peripheral blood was collected at initial diagnosis, prior to any treatment. Following sampling, methimazole starting at 30 mg daily was administered to hyperthyroidism patients, and high-dose intravenous methylprednisolone was administered to ophthalmopathy patients. TCR beta repertoire signatures were used to distinguish Graves' ophthalmopathy from Graves' hyperthyroidism and to predict progression to ophthalmopathy. In total, approximately 140 blood samples were TCR-sequenced: around 42 ophthalmopathy, about 75 hyperthyroidism and 17 hyperthyroidism-to-ophthalmopathy patients. A discovery set of 95 to 100 patients (under 45 ophthalmopathy, under 65 stable hyperthyroidism) was enrolled to explore V-J signatures distinguishing ophthalmopathy from hyperthyroidism. In several hyperthyroidism patients, the T-cell repertoire of thyroid tissue was compared with the T-cell repertoire of blood. For independent validation, a separate cohort was made up of 18 hyperthyroidism patients plus 17 patients who later progressed from hyperthyroidism to ophthalmopathy. For training and testing, the 110 or so patients in the discovery cohort were randomly divided in a 7:3 ratio. Overall study outcomes, separate from this receptor: No statistical method was used to predetermine the sample size, and group allocation was not hidden from the investigators. Most of the expanded thyroid clonotypes with a frequency above 0.001 were also detected in blood, and it was suggested that the thyroid immune response may be reflected by blood repertoires. In validation, the model predicted ophthalmopathy progression with 70.59% sensitivity and approximately 72% specificity; 12 predicted patients were CT-confirmed with GO in a median of around 6 months. Ophthalmopathy was separated from stable hyperthyroidism by the 13-signature model with about 85% sensitivity and 81% to 84% specificity in cross-validation and with 80%/75% in the test set.

This clonotype was detected ten times or more. It lacks a known antigen. No per-base quality is available; no much larger clone lies one base away. TCR beta CDR3 regions were amplified from RNA transcripts for repertoire sequencing. HTBI primers and the Qiagen OneStep RT-PCR kit were used in a first-round RT-PCR, which was followed by a second-round multiplex PCR, size selection and purification. Sequencing of the libraries was carried out on an Illumina HiSeq2000 in paired-end mode with 100 bp reads. In the authors' own workflow: SOAPnuke was used to process the reads, throwing out any read that had adapters, had uncalled bases, had a mean Phred below 15, or lacked an exact constant-primer or identifier match. High-quality paired reads were merged with COPE v1.2.5. Unique nucleotide sequences were defined as clonotypes and aligned to IMGT TRB V, D and J references using MiTCR v1.1. The analysis was limited to V-J combinations with a frequency above 0.0001, which together covered over 98% of repertoires. For each V-J combination, a TCR clonal expansion and chaos score was defined as the ratio of F50 clonal expansion to chaos observed in the TCRdist matrix. Welch's t-statistics and random forest were used to narrow the features down to more than 10 V-J combinations, which were then fed into a naive Bayes classifier. The Morisita-Horn index was used to measure how similar the thyroid and blood repertoires were. In TCRdb, the public reads were trimmed at Q25 with fastp and aligned with MiXCR, with productive beta chains retained. Each entry merges the rows of one CDR3 protein and shows their most common DNA and genes. The V and J calls and clone size are TCRdb's, not the authors'. In all, the sample holds hundreds of thousands of distinct CDR3 sequences, and more than 20% of those were seen once. Roughly 3.2% of the sample rests with the top ten.

The CDR3 runs 10 residues from the cysteine to the phenylalanine. Of the read, only the CDR3 DNA is kept; its 30 bases are in frame from base 1. At the junction V is shortened by 5 bases and J by 2 bases, with 0 bases in between. The CDR1 and CDR2 encoded by the germline V gene are SNHLY and FYNNEI. Hyperthyroidism was considered stable if no progression to ophthalmopathy occurred within 18 months of follow-up. Patients with hyperthyroidism were aged 18 to 65 years, had been newly diagnosed, and had a disease duration of less than 2 months. Patients with other autoimmune diseases, uncontrolled infections, pregnancy or lactation were excluded. Diagnosis relied on clinical symptoms, serum thyroxine, TRAb, thyroid ultrasound and orbital computed tomography. PBMCs were isolated from about 10 ml of fresh peripheral blood by Ficoll-Paque density gradient centrifugation. Total RNA was extracted with Trizol reagent and quality-checked on an Agilent 2100 Bioanalyzer.

The chain joins TRBV2 to TRBJ1-1; the D gene remains uncertain. Specimen: peripheral blood. This TCR derives from a young woman with stable Graves' hyperthyroidism. Donor details come from another sample of the same person, matched by shared clones. This receptor carries the CDR3 CASSNTEAFF. The DNA sequence reads TGTGCCAGCAGTAACACTGAAGCTTTCTTT.